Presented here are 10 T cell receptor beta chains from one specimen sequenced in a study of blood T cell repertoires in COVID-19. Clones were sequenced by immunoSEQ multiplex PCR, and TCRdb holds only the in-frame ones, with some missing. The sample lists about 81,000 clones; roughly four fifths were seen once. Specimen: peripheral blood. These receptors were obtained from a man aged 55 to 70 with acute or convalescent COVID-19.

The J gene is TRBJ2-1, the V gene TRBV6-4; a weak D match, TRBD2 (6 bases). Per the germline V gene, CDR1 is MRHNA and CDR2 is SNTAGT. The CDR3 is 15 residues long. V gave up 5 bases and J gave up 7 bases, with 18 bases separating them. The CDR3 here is CASSRLGGVGNEQFF. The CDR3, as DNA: TGTGCCAGCAGTCGTCTCGGCGGGGTCGGGAATGAGCAGTTCTTC.

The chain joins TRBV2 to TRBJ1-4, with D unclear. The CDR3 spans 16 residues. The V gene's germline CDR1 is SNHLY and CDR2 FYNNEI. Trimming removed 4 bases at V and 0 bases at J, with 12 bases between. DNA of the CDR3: TGTGCCAGCAGTGGGGGAGTCATGACAACTAATGAAAAACTGTTTTTT. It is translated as CASSGGVMTTNEKLFF.

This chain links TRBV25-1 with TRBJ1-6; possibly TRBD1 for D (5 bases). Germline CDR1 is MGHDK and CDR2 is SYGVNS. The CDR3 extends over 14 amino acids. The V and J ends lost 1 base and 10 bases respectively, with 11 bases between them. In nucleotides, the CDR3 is TGTGCCAGCAGTGAATCCCAGGGAAGGTCACCCCTCCACTTT. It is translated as CASSESQGRSPLHF.

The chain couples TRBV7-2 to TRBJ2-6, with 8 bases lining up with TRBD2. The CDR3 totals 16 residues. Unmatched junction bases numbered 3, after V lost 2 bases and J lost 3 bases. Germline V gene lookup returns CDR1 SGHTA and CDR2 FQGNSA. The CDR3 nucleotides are TGTGCCAGCAGCTTACGGGGGGGCCTTGGGGCCAACGTCCTGACTTTC. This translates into CASSLRGGLGANVLTF.

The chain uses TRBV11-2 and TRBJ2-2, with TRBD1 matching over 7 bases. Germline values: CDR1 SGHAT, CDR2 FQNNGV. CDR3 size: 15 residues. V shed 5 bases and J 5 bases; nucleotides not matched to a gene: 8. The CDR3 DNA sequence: TGTGCCAGCAGCCCCGGGACAGTTGGAACCGGGGAGCTGTTTTTT. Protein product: CASSPGTVGTGELFF.

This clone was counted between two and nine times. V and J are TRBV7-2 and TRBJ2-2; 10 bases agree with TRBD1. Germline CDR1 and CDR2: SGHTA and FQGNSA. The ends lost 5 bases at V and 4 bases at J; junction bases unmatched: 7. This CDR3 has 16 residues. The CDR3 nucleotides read TGTGCCAGCAGCCGGCGACAGGGGGCGGGCACCGGGGAGCTGTTTTTT. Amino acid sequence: CASSRRQGAGTGELFF.

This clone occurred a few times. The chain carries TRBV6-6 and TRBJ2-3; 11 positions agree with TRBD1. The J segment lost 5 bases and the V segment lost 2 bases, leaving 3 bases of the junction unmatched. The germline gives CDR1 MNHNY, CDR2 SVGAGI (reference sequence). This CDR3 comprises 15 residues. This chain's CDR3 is CASSYEGTGGDTQYF. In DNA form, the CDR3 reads TGTGCCAGCAGTTACGAGGGGACAGGGGGAGATACGCAGTATTTT.

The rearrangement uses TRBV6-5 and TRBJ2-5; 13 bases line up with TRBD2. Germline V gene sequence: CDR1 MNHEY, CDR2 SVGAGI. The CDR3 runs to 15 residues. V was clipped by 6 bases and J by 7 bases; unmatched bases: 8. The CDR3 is CASRRGLAGDGTQYF. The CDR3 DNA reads TGTGCCAGCAGGAGAGGACTAGCGGGAGATGGGACCCAGTACTTC.

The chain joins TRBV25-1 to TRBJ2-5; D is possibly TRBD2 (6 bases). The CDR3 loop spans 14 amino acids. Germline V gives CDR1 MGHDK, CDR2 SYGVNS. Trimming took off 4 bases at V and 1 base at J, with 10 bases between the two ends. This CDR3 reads CASSGLVPQETQYF. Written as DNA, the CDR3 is TGTGCCAGCAGTGGACTAGTACCCCAAGAGACCCAGTACTTC.

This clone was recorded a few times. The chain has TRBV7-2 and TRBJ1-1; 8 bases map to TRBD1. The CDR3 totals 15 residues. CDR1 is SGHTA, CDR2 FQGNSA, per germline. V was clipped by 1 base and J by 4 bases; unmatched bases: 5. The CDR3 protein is CASSLEAGGLTEAFF. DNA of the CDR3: TGTGCCAGCAGCTTAGAGGCAGGGGGCCTCACTGAAGCTTTCTTT.